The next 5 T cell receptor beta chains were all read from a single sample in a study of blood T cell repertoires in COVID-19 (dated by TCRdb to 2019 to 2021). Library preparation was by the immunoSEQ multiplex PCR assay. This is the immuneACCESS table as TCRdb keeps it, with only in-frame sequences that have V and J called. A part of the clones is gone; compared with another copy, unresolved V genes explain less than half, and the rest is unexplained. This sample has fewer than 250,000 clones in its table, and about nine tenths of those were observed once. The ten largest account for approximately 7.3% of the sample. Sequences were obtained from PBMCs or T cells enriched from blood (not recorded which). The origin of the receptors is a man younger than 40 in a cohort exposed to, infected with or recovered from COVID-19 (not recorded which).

CDR3 protein: CASSPLLGTSSGANVLTF. The CDR3 DNA sequence: TGTGCCAGCTCACCACTGCTAGGGACTAGCTCTGGGGCCAACGTCCTGACTTTC. V and J are TRBV18 and TRBJ2-6, with 8 bases that match TRBD2. The junction had 5 bases not matched to a gene; V was cut back by 1 base and J by 0 bases. Germline V gene lookup returns CDR1 KGHSH and CDR2 LQKENI. CDR3 size: 18 residues. Drawing the rest from reference TRBV18 and TRBJ2-6, the complete variable domain is NAGVMQNPRHLVRRRGQEARLRCSPMKGHSHVYWYRQLPEEGLKFMVYLQKENIIDESGMPKERFSAEFPKEGPSILRIQQVVRGDSAAYFCASSPLLGTSSGANVLTFGAGSRLTVL.

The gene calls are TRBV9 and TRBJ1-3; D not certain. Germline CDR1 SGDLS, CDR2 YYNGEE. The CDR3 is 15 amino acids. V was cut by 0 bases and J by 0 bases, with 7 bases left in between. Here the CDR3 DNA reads TGTGCCAGCAGCGTAGACTTTTCCTCTGGAAACACCATATATTTT. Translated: CASSVDFSSGNTIYF.

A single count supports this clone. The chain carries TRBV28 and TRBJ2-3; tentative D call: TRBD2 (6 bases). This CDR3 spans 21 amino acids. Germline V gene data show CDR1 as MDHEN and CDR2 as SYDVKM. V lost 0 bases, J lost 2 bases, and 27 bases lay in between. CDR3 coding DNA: TGTGCCAGCAGTTTATGGGCAACGAACCGGGACTCCGAAGGTTACACAGATACGCAGTATTTT. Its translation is CASSLWATNRDSEGYTDTQYF. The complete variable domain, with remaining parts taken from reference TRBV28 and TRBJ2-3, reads DVKVTQSSRYLVKRTGEKVFLECVQDMDHENMFWYRQDPGLGLRLIYFSYDVKMKEKGDIPEGYSVSREKKERFSLILESASTNQTSMYLCASSLWATNRDSEGYTDTQYFGPGTRLTVL.

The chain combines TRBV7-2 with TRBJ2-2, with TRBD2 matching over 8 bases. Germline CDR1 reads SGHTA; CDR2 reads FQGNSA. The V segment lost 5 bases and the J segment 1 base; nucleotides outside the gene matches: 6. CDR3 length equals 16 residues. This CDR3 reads CASSVRSGMNTGELFF. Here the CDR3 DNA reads TGTGCCAGCAGCGTACGTAGCGGGATGAACACCGGGGAGCTGTTTTTT. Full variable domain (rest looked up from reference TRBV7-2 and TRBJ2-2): GAGVSQSPSNKVTEKGKDVELRCDPISGHTALYWYRQSLGQGLEFLIYFQGNSAPDKSGLPSDRFSAERTGGSVSTLTIQRTQQEDSAVYLCASSVRSGMNTGELFFGEGSRLTVL.

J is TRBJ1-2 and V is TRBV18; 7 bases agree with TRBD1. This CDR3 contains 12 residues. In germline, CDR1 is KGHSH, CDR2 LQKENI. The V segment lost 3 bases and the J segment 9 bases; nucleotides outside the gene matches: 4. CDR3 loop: CASSPNRGSYTF. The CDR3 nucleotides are TGTGCCAGCTCACCGAACAGGGGAAGCTACACCTTC.